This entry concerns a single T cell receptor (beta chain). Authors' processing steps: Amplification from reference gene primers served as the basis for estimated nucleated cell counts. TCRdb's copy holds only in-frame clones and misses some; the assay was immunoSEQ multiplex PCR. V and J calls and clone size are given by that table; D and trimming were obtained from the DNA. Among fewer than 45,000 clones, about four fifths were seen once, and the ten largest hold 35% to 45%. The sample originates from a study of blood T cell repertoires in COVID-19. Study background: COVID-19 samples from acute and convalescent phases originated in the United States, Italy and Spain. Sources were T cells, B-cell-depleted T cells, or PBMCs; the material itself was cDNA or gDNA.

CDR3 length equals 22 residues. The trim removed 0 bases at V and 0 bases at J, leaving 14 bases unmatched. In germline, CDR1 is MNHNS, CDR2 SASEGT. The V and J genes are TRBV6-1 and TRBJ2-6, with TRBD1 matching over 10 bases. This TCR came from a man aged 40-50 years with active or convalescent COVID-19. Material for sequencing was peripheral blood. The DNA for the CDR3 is TGTGCCAGCAGTGAAGCGCGGTGGGACAGGGGCATTGTACGCTCTGGGGCCAACGTCCTGACTTTC. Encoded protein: CASSEARWDRGIVRSGANVLTF.